The 25 T cell receptor beta chains below were found in one sample sequenced in a study of blood T cell repertoires in COVID-19. Method: immunoSEQ multiplex PCR; TCRdb's copy keeps in-frame clones and lacks some. The sample includes about 210,000 clones, roughly four fifths of them seen just once. Input material: peripheral blood. These receptor sequences come from a woman aged 40 to 49 with acute or convalescent COVID-19.

The CDR3 sequence is CATSDFQGAGANVLTF. CDR3 coding DNA: TGTGCCACCAGTGATTTCCAGGGGGCTGGGGCCAACGTCCTGACTTTC. The chain joins TRBV24-1 to TRBJ2-6; TRBD1 agrees at 7 bases. Germline V gene sequence: CDR1 KGHDR, CDR2 SFDVKD. V lost 1 base, J lost 2 bases, and 1 base stayed unmatched. This CDR3 contains 16 residues.

This sequence joins TRBV4-3 and TRBJ2-1; TRBD2 agrees at 11 bases. The V gene's germline CDR1 is LGHNA and CDR2 YSLEER. The CDR3 is 16 residues long. After removal of 4 bases from V and 7 bases from J, the junction contained 9 bases not matched to a gene. CDR3 nucleotides: TGCGCCAGCAGCCTACTACTAGCGGGAGTGAAGAATGAGCAGTTCTTC. Its protein is CASSLLLAGVKNEQFF.

This chain links TRBV7-2 with TRBJ2-2; no clear D. The CDR3 is 13 amino acids. The V gene's germline CDR1 is SGHTA and CDR2 FQGNSA. Trimming removed 5 bases from V and 4 bases from J, with 8 bases in between. As DNA, the CDR3 is TGTGCCAGCAGCCCCTATAGCACCGGGGAGCTGTTTTTT. This encodes CASSPYSTGELFF.

The V and J genes are TRBV5-1 and TRBJ2-7; TRBD1 is a possible D gene (6 bases). Germline loops: CDR1 SGHRS, CDR2 YFSETQ. This CDR3 is built from 16 residues. The germline V and J ends were trimmed by 1 base and 0 bases, with 14 bases remaining between them. CDR3 sequence (DNA): TGCGCCAGCAGCTTGACAGGGACCACTAGCTCCTACGAGCAGTACTTC. Its translation is CASSLTGTTSSYEQYF. The full variable domain, rest sourced from reference TRBV5-1 and TRBJ2-7, is KAGVTQTPRYLIKTRGQQVTLSCSPISGHRSVSWYQQTPGQGLQFLFEYFSETQRNKGNFPGRFSGRQFSNSRSEMNVSTLELGDSALYLCASSLTGTTSSYEQYFGPGTRLTVT.

The rearrangement links TRBV10-2 to TRBJ2-5; tentative D call: TRBD1 (6 bases). V was clipped by 6 bases and J by 2 bases, with 16 bases between them. The germline gives CDR1 WSHSY, CDR2 SAAADI. This CDR3 comprises 15 residues. The CDR3 DNA follows: TGCGCCAGCAGAATAATACAGGGTGAACAAGAGACCCAGTACTTC. Translating it yields CASRIIQGEQETQYF.

The rearrangement links TRBV7-2 to TRBJ1-6, with no clear D. The CDR3 spans 14 residues. V dropped 3 bases and J dropped 0 bases, with 3 bases sitting between them. Germline V gene sequence: CDR1 SGHTA, CDR2 FQGNSA. DNA of the CDR3: TGTGCCAGCAGCTTGAGCTCCTATAATTCACCCCTCCACTTT. It codes for CASSLSSYNSPLHF.

This chain connects TRBV6-5 to TRBJ2-7, with D perhaps matching TRBD1 (5 bases). The CDR3 has 15 amino acids. Looked up from germline, CDR1 is MNHEY and CDR2 is SVGAGI. The ends were cut back, 2 bases at V and 3 bases at J, with 14 bases in the middle. CDR3 in amino acids: CASSYGTGMFYEQYF. For the CDR3, the DNA is TGTGCCAGCAGTTACGGTACAGGCATGTTCTACGAGCAGTACTTC.

This chain joins TRBV25-1 and TRBJ1-1; TRBD1 aligns across 8 bases. Germline CDR1 MGHDK, CDR2 SYGVNS. The CDR3 contains 18 residues. Here the CDR3 DNA reads TGTGCAGCAAACCCCCCTCCCCCGGACAGGGTGGAGAACACTGAAGCTTTCTTT. Translation gives CAANPPPPDRVENTEAFF.

This clone appeared once. The chain combines TRBV7-2 with TRBJ1-1; D perhaps matches TRBD1 (6 bases). Germline V CDR1 and CDR2: SGHTA, FQGNSA. V lost 3 bases, J lost 1 base, and 6 bases lay in between. The CDR3 has 13 amino acids. The CDR3 coding sequence is TGTGCCAGCAGCTTGGACAGGAACACTGAAGCTTTCTTT. Amino acids: CASSLDRNTEAFF.

This clone has a single count. This chain joins TRBV27 and TRBJ2-5; 11 positions match TRBD2. The CDR3 length is 14 residues. Germline loops: CDR1 MNHEY, CDR2 SMNVEV (reference sequence). J gave up 5 bases and V 2 bases, and 1 base lay outside the gene matches. The CDR3 sequence is CASSLVAGGETQYF. The CDR3, as DNA: TGTGCCAGCAGTTTAGTAGCGGGGGGGGAGACCCAGTACTTC.

The rearrangement links TRBV7-6 to TRBJ2-1; TRBD2 agrees at 8 bases. Germline loops: CDR1 SGHVS, CDR2 FNYEAQ. The CDR3 runs to 14 residues. V dropped 7 bases and J dropped 10; count of bases not matched to a gene: 12. The CDR3 DNA reads TGTGCCAGCAAGTTGAGCCCGAGCGGGAGCGAGCAGTTCTTC. Its translation: CASKLSPSGSEQFF.

The chain carries TRBV2 and TRBJ2-3, with D possibly matching TRBD2 (6 bases). This CDR3 spans 13 amino acids. V lost 6 bases to trimming and J lost 5 bases, with 12 bases between them. Germline CDR1 reads SNHLY; CDR2 reads FYNNEI. CDR3 bases: TGTGCCAGCAGACAGGAGGGGATAGATACGCAGTATTTT. It codes for CASRQEGIDTQYF. Supplemented by reference TRBV2 and TRBJ2-3, the full variable domain reads EPEVTQTPSHQVTQMGQEVILRCVPISNHLYFYWYRQILGQKVEFLVSFYNNEISEKSEIFDDQFSVERPDGSNFTLKIRSTKLEDSAMYFCASRQEGIDTQYFGPGTRLTVL.

V and J are TRBV9 and TRBJ1-4, with D possibly matching TRBD1 (5 bases). The CDR3 consists of 15 residues. V gave up 0 bases and J gave up 7 bases, with 13 bases separating them. The germline gives CDR1 SGDLS, CDR2 YYNGEE. CDR3 protein: CASSVEGRRGEKLFF. In DNA, the CDR3 is TGTGCCAGCAGCGTAGAGGGCCGGAGGGGTGAAAAACTGTTTTTT.

The V and J genes are TRBV12-3 or TRBV12-4 and TRBJ1-5; the D gene is possibly TRBD1 (5 bases). The CDR3 is made up of 13 amino acids. V lost 5 bases and J 2 bases, leaving 7 bases between the germline ends. This CDR3 is CASSRGGNQPQHF. In DNA, the CDR3 is TGTGCCAGCAGTAGGGGTGGCAATCAGCCCCAGCATTTT.

The chain links TRBV13 to TRBJ2-3; 8 bases fit TRBD2. The CDR3 contains 16 residues. Germline CDR1 and CDR2: PRHDT and FYEKMQ (reference sequence). V lost 5 bases, J lost 4 bases, and 11 bases stayed unmatched. The CDR3 bases are TGTGCCAGCAGCACCTTGGCGGGAGGAGGGGCAGATACGCAGTATTTT. It encodes CASSTLAGGGADTQYF.

The gene calls are TRBV6-6 and TRBJ2-7, with no clear D. The CDR3 sequence is 12 residues long. V was shortened by 2 bases and J by 7 bases, with 9 bases between the two germline ends. Germline assignment: CDR1 MNHNY and CDR2 SVGAGI (reference sequence). The CDR3, as DNA: TGTGCCAGCAGTTACCCAAACGAGGAGCAGTACTTC. This translates into CASSYPNEEQYF.

This chain connects TRBV3-1 (or the pseudogene TRBV3-2) to TRBJ2-7; 8 nucleotides agree with TRBD1. J was trimmed by 0 bases and V by 0 bases; bases with no gene match: 4. The CDR3 spans 16 residues. Germline V gene sequence: CDR1 LGHDT, CDR2 YNNKEL (reference sequence). The CDR3 DNA reads as TGTGCCAGCAGCCAAGATCCGGGACAGGACTCCTACGAGCAGTACTTC. Its protein is CASSQDPGQDSYEQYF.

The chain uses TRBV5-8 and TRBJ2-3, with 11 bases identical to TRBD2. This CDR3 contains 15 residues. Germline CDR1 is SGHTS and CDR2 is YDEGEE. Unmatched junction bases numbered 10, after V lost 7 bases and J lost 6 bases. DNA for the CDR3: TGTGCCAGCGGAATGTTAGCGGGGGGGCAGGATACGCAGTATTTT. This encodes CASGMLAGGQDTQYF. Combining the CDR3 with reference TRBV5-8 and TRBJ2-3 gives the whole variable domain EAGVTQSPTHLIKTRGQQATLRCSPISGHTSVYWYQQALGLGLQFLLWYDEGEERNRGNFPPRFSGRQFPNYSSELNVNALELEDSALYLCASGMLAGGQDTQYFGPGTRLTVL.

This chain uses TRBV5-4 with TRBJ2-7, with 11 bases identical to TRBD2. V dropped 4 bases and J dropped 1; count of bases not matched to a gene: 4. CDR3 length: 15 residues. Germline V lookup: CDR1 SGHNT, CDR2 YYREEE (reference sequence). CDR3 residues: CASSPSGRPSYEQYF. CDR3 nucleotides: TGTGCCAGCAGCCCTAGCGGGAGGCCATCCTACGAGCAGTACTTC.

The V call is TRBV3-1 (or the pseudogene TRBV3-2), the J call TRBJ2-5; 7 positions agree with TRBD2. The germline V gene encodes CDR1 LGHDT and CDR2 YNNKEL (reference sequence). V lost 4 bases to trimming and J lost 8 bases; unmatched junction nucleotides: 16. The CDR3 consists of 16 residues. CDR3 coding DNA: TGTGCCAGCAGCCCGGGGAGGGGCAGAGCGAACCCAACCCAGTACTTC. Amino acids: CASSPGRGRANPTQYF.

This clone was counted a few times. This chain connects TRBV6-2 or TRBV6-3 to TRBJ1-4; no clear D gene. The CDR3 consists of 15 residues. Germline values: CDR1 MNHEY, CDR2 SVGEGT. Trimming stripped 2 bases from V and 0 bases from J, with 7 bases between. The CDR3 sequence: CASSYGESTNEKLFF. The DNA of the CDR3 is TGTGCCAGCAGTTACGGGGAGTCAACTAATGAAAAACTGTTTTTT.

This chain uses TRBV7-7 with TRBJ2-5; D is perhaps TRBD1 (5 bases). The CDR3 is made up of 15 amino acids. V gave up 5 bases and J gave up 4 bases, with 17 bases separating them. The germline V gene encodes CDR1 SSHAT and CDR2 FNYEAQ (reference sequence). CDR3 amino acids: CASSHRGGVLETQYF. The CDR3 DNA reads as TGTGCCAGCAGCCATAGGGGCGGAGTCTTAGAGACCCAGTACTTC.

This chain uses TRBV19 with TRBJ1-1; D call uncertain. The germline CDR1 and CDR2 sequences are LNHDA and SQIVND (reference sequence). Trimming shortened V by 5 bases and J by 0 bases, and 10 bases separated the two germline ends. The CDR3 is 14 amino acids. The CDR3 coding sequence is TGTGCCAGTAGTGCCGGGTCCATGAACACTGAAGCTTTCTTT. Translation: CASSAGSMNTEAFF.

This chain links TRBV6-2 or TRBV6-3 with TRBJ2-7; TRBD2 matches at 11 bases. The CDR3 runs 14 residues. J lost 3 bases, V lost 2 bases, and 0 bases had no gene match. Germline CDR1 is MNHEY and CDR2 is SVGEGT. The CDR3 bases are TGTGCCAGCAGTTACGGGACTAGCGGCTACGAGCAGTACTTC. Translation: CASSYGTSGYEQYF.

This rearrangement joins TRBV2 to TRBJ1-6; 10 nucleotides match TRBD1. V was pared by 5 bases and J by 7 bases, with 14 bases of the junction left unmatched. The germline CDR1 and CDR2 sequences are SNHLY and FYNNEI. CDR3 length equals 18 residues. The DNA for the CDR3 is TGTGCCAGCAGTTACCGGGACAGGGGAGGACGTCGCAATTCACCCCTCCACTTT. Translation gives CASSYRDRGGRRNSPLHF. Full variable domain (rest looked up from reference TRBV2 and TRBJ1-6): EPEVTQTPSHQVTQMGQEVILRCVPISNHLYFYWYRQILGQKVEFLVSFYNNEISEKSEIFDDQFSVERPDGSNFTLKIRSTKLEDSAMYFCASSYRDRGGRRNSPLHFGNGTRLTVT.